The 17 T cell receptor beta chains below all came from one sample that was sequenced in a study of blood T cell repertoires in COVID-19. Method: immunoSEQ multiplex PCR; TCRdb's copy keeps in-frame clones and lacks some. The sample shows under 250,000 clones, roughly 86% of them seen only once. Sequenced material: peripheral blood. The receptors were gathered from a man in his forties or fifties with acute or convalescent COVID-19.

V is TRBV9 and J is TRBJ1-2; D unclear. Looked up from germline, CDR1 is SGDLS and CDR2 is YYNGEE. This CDR3 comprises 16 residues. Deletions cut 0 bases from V and 1 base from J, with 13 bases between. CDR3 loop: CASSVGGILDNYGYTF. Written as DNA, the CDR3 is TGTGCCAGCAGCGTAGGAGGGATTCTGGATAACTATGGCTACACCTTC.

This clone has a handful of counts. V and J are TRBV5-8 and TRBJ2-7; D gene uncertain. This CDR3 is built from 11 residues. V lost 2 bases and J lost 4, with 4 bases in between. Germline CDR1 and CDR2: SGHTS and YDEGEE. The CDR3 reads CASSFEYEQYF. CDR3 in DNA: TGTGCCAGCAGCTTTGAGTACGAGCAGTACTTC.

The CDR3 is CASTSLAGQAYGYTF. Here the CDR3 DNA reads TGTGCCAGCACCTCGTTGGCGGGGCAGGCCTATGGCTACACCTTC. The J gene is TRBJ1-2, the V gene TRBV2, with TRBD1 as a possible D gene (5 bases). The CDR3 covers 15 residues. Per the germline V gene, CDR1 is SNHLY and CDR2 is FYNNEI. V gave up 7 bases and J gave up 4 bases, with 19 bases separating them. Using reference TRBV2 and TRBJ1-2 for the parts outside the CDR3, the full variable domain is EPEVTQTPSHQVTQMGQEVILRCVPISNHLYFYWYRQILGQKVEFLVSFYNNEISEKSEIFDDQFSVERPDGSNFTLKIRSTKLEDSAMYFCASTSLAGQAYGYTFGSGTRLTVV.

The V and J genes are TRBV11-2 and TRBJ1-4; 9 bases fit TRBD1. Germline V gives CDR1 SGHAT, CDR2 FQNNGV. V was pared by 5 bases and J by 6 bases, with 4 bases of the junction left unmatched. CDR3 length equals 14 residues. The CDR3 protein is CASSIHRGHEKLFF. CDR3 sequence (DNA): TGTGCCAGCAGCATCCACAGGGGGCATGAAAAACTGTTTTTT.

CDR3 DNA: TGCGCCAGCAGCCAAGACCCCCCCGCACAGGGGCCCTATGGCTACACCTTC. This gives the protein CASSQDPPAQGPYGYTF. V is TRBV4-1 and J is TRBJ1-2; 7 bases fit TRBD1. The CDR3 is 17 amino acids. The ends lost 0 bases at V and 4 bases at J; junction bases unmatched: 11. Germline lookup yields CDR1 MGHRA and CDR2 YSYEKL.

DNA of the CDR3: TGTGCCAGCAGCCGCCAGGGGCGAGACTATGGCTACACCTTC. Amino acids: CASSRQGRDYGYTF. The chain combines TRBV5-6 with TRBJ1-2, with a possible D match to TRBD1 (6 bases). The CDR3 spans 14 residues. V was clipped by 4 bases and J by 3 bases, with 13 bases between them. Germline-derived CDR1 and CDR2 are SGHDT and YYEEEE.

The V gene is TRBV7-3, the J gene TRBJ2-3, with 7 bases identical to TRBD2. CDR3 length: 13 amino acids. Germline lookup yields CDR1 SGHTA and CDR2 FQGTGA. V gave up 2 bases and J gave up 5 bases; unmatched junction bases: 1. This CDR3 is CASSLRTRDTQYF. The CDR3 nucleotides read TGTGCCAGCAGCTTACGGACTAGAGATACGCAGTATTTT.

The chain links TRBV14 to TRBJ2-2, with a tentative D call TRBD2 (7 bases). V lost 2 bases to trimming and J lost 7 bases, with 26 bases between them. CDR3 size: 19 residues. Germline CDR1 and CDR2: SGHDN and FVKESK. The CDR3 sequence: CASSQRERGASLMSGELFF. CDR3 nucleotides: TGTGCCAGCAGCCAAAGGGAACGGGGGGCCTCCCTTATGAGCGGGGAGCTGTTTTTT.

Concerning this clone: This CDR3 is also generated by other DNA sequences in the sample. V is TRBV11-3 and J is TRBJ2-1; 12 bases line up with TRBD2. The germline V gene has CDR1 SGHNT and CDR2 YENEEA. The length of the CDR3 is 15 residues. V was pared by 4 bases and J by 4 bases, with 2 bases of the junction left unmatched. The CDR3: CASSSGLAGYNEQFF. The CDR3 bases are TGTGCCAGCAGCTCTGGACTAGCGGGGTACAATGAGCAGTTCTTC.

This chain uses TRBV5-5 with TRBJ2-2; 8 bases fit TRBD2. This CDR3 has 17 residues. In germline, CDR1 is SGHKS, CDR2 YYEKEE (reference sequence). The V segment lost 4 bases and the J segment 2 bases; nucleotides outside the gene matches: 10. In DNA form, the CDR3 reads TGTGCCAGCAGCCCGAAGACTAGCGCCCTCAACACCGGGGAGCTGTTTTTT. Its protein is CASSPKTSALNTGELFF. Drawing the rest from reference TRBV5-5 and TRBJ2-2, the complete variable domain is DAGVTQSPTHLIKTRGQQVTLRCSPISGHKSVSWYQQVLGQGPQFIFQYYEKEERGRGNFPDRFSARQFPNYSSELNVNALLLGDSALYLCASSPKTSALNTGELFFGEGSRLTVL.

This clone has just one count. The chain is built from TRBV7-8 and TRBJ2-2; D is uncertain. The CDR3 contains 14 residues. V was pared by 5 bases and J by 1 base, with 8 bases between. In germline, CDR1 is SGHVS, CDR2 FQNEAQ. CDR3 nucleotides: TGTGCCAGCAGCGTGAACGGGAACACCGGGGAGCTGTTTTTT. Its protein is CASSVNGNTGELFF.

V is TRBV7-8 and J is TRBJ1-1; 8 nucleotides agree with TRBD1. The CDR3 has 14 amino acids. V lost 0 bases, J lost 7 bases, and 4 bases stayed unmatched. In germline, CDR1 is SGHVS, CDR2 FQNEAQ. The CDR3 DNA reads as TGTGCCAGCAGCTTAGCGACAGGGGAAGATGAAGCTTTCTTT. It encodes CASSLATGEDEAFF.

The chain employs TRBV29-1 and TRBJ1-2, with 8 bases lining up with TRBD1. The CDR3 is made up of 12 amino acids. Germline V gene sequence: CDR1 SQVTM, CDR2 ANQGSEA. V trimming: 7 bases; J trimming: 5 bases; junction bases outside the gene matches: 6. CDR3 nucleotides: TGCAGCGGGACGGACAGGGATTATGGCTACACCTTC. Protein sequence: CSGTDRDYGYTF. The full variable domain, its missing parts supplied by reference TRBV29-1 and TRBJ1-2, is SAVISQKPSRDICQRGTSLTIQCQVDSQVTMMFWYRQQPGQSLTLIATANQGSEATYESGFVIDKFPISRPNLTFSTLTVSNMSPEDSSIYLCSGTDRDYGYTFGSGTRLTVV.

This clone was detected a few times. This chain connects TRBV11-2 to TRBJ2-7; D call uncertain. The CDR3 spans 15 residues. V lost 0 bases, J lost 1 base, and 10 bases lay in between. The germline gives CDR1 SGHAT, CDR2 FQNNGV. CDR3 coding DNA: TGTGCCAGCAGCTTAGACCCTCTTCCGTCCTACGAGCAGTACTTC. Translated: CASSLDPLPSYEQYF.

The rearrangement joins TRBV12-3 or TRBV12-4 to TRBJ2-7; no reliable D call. The ends were cut back, 5 bases at V and 5 bases at J, with 10 bases in the middle. The CDR3 extends over 12 amino acids. For the CDR3, the DNA is TGTGCCAGCAGTACTAACGTCCACGAGCAGTACTTC. Protein: CASSTNVHEQYF.

The chain recombines TRBV15 with TRBJ2-7; D possibly corresponds to TRBD2 (5 bases). Trimming removed 6 bases at V and 0 bases at J, with 12 bases between. Germline V CDR1 and CDR2: LNHNV, YYDKDF (reference sequence). The CDR3 length is 14 residues. The CDR3: CATSRTGSSYEQYF. CDR3 nucleotides: TGTGCCACCAGTAGGACTGGCAGCTCCTACGAGCAGTACTTC.

The CDR3 DNA sequence: TGTGCCAGCAGTTACTCGGAGGGGACCTATGGCTACACCTTC. Translation: CASSYSEGTYGYTF. The chain couples TRBV6-6 to TRBJ1-2, with D possibly matching TRBD1 (5 bases). Germline CDR1 and CDR2: MNHNY and SVGAGI (reference sequence). The V end lost 0 bases, the J end lost 4 bases, and 9 bases lay between the germline ends. This CDR3 has 14 amino acids.